The 15 T cell receptor beta chains below come from one sample, sequenced in a study of Graves' ophthalmopathy and Graves' hyperthyroidism. Amplified material comprised TCR beta CDR3 regions derived from RNA transcripts. First-round RT-PCR employed HTBI primers, with a second-round multiplex PCR after it. TCRdb re-derived calls from the multiplex PCR reads in MiXCR, one entry per CDR3 protein. Seen here are around 400,000 distinct CDR3 sequences, more than 20% observed once, and the top ten hold 3%. The sample taken for sequencing was peripheral blood. These receptors were collected from a woman between 18 and 30 years old with stable Graves' hyperthyroidism.

This clonotype was found many times. This sequence joins TRBV2 and TRBJ2-5, with D perhaps being TRBD1 or TRBD2 (5 bases each). The CDR3 has 13 residues. V shed 8 bases and J shed 2 bases, with 12 bases lying between them. Looked up from germline, CDR1 is SNHLY and CDR2 is FYNNEI. The CDR3: CASSRGAQETQYF. The CDR3, as DNA: TGTGCCAGCTCGAGGGGAGCACAAGAGACCCAGTACTTC.

This clonotype was detected many times. The gene calls are TRBV25-1 and TRBJ2-7; 9 bases are a match to TRBD2. V shed 8 bases and J 3 bases; nucleotides not matched to a gene: 11. CDR3 length equals 15 residues. Germline CDR1 reads MGHDK; CDR2 reads SYGVNS. The CDR3 region has the DNA TGTGCCAGCTCTAGCGGGACCATCCACTTCTACGAGCAGTACTTC. It specifies CASSSGTIHFYEQYF.

The V call is TRBV10-3, the J call TRBJ2-5; the D is unclear. The CDR3 extends over 11 amino acids. From germline, CDR1 is ENHRY and CDR2 SYGVKD. Trimming left V 10 bases short and J 3 bases short, with 9 bases between. The CDR3 coding sequence is TGTGCCACGGGTCGAGAAGAGACCCAGTACTTC. As protein: CATGREETQYF.

This clonotype was counted at least ten times. J is TRBJ2-7 and V is TRBV12-3 or TRBV12-4; D is tentatively TRBD1 or TRBD2 (6 bases each). The CDR3 is made up of 15 amino acids. V gave up 3 bases and J gave up 3 bases, with 15 bases separating them. CDR3 in amino acids: CASSFWGAGGYEQYF. In DNA, the CDR3 is TGTGCCAGCAGTTTTTGGGGGGCCGGCGGCTACGAGCAGTACTTC.

This clonotype was counted many times. The chain links TRBV5-1 to TRBJ1-1, with D possibly being TRBD1 (5 bases). This CDR3 spans 14 amino acids. The V end lost 0 bases, the J end lost 3 bases, and 9 bases lay between the germline ends. CDR1 is SGHRS and CDR2 is YFSETQ in the germline V gene. CDR3 sequence: CASSLAARDTEAFF. CDR3 sequence (DNA): TGCGCCAGCAGCTTGGCGGCCAGGGACACTGAAGCTTTCTTT.

There are many counts of this clonotype. The V call is TRBV29-1, the J call TRBJ2-7; 7 bases agree with TRBD2. J gave up 5 bases and V 4 bases, and 2 bases lay outside the gene matches. The CDR3 loop spans 11 amino acids. From germline, CDR1 is SQVTM and CDR2 ANQGSEA. CDR3 region: CSVGGGHEQYF. In nucleotides, the CDR3 is TGCAGCGTTGGGGGAGGGCACGAGCAGTACTTC.

The V and J genes are TRBV7-8 and TRBJ2-7, with TRBD1 identical over 9 bases. Trimming cost V 5 bases and J 4 bases; bases outside gene matches: 15. The CDR3 length is 17 residues. Germline-derived CDR1 and CDR2 are SGHVS and FQNEAQ. CDR3 sequence (DNA): TGTGCCAGCAGCCGAACAGGGGGCGCGGGATCTTTTTACGAGCAGTACTTC. This gives the protein CASSRTGGAGSFYEQYF.

In this sample, this clonotype turned up many times. The V gene is TRBV13, the J gene TRBJ2-3; D unclear. This CDR3 contains 12 residues. Deletions cut 0 bases from V and 6 bases from J, with 4 bases between. Germline V CDR1 and CDR2: PRHDT, FYEKMQ (reference sequence). CDR3 sequence: CASSLGADTQYF. CDR3 DNA: TGTGCCAGCAGCTTAGGAGCGGATACGCAGTATTTT.

On this clonotype itself: One base away lies a much larger clone, so this may be a sequencing read error. The gene calls are TRBV6-5 and TRBJ1-1; D not certain. The CDR3 loop spans 13 amino acids. CDR1 is MNHEY and CDR2 is SVGAGI in the germline V gene. In nucleotides, the CDR3 is TGTGCCAGCAGTTACGCCATAAACACTGAAGCTTGCTTT. This gives the protein CASSYAINTEACF.

The CDR3 here is CASSHRGETQYF. The CDR3 DNA reads TGTGCCAGCAGCCACAGGGGTGAGACCCAGTACTTC. V and J are TRBV2 and TRBJ2-5; the match to TRBD1 covers 7 bases. This CDR3 is 12 amino acids long. Trimming cost V 6 bases and J 5 bases; bases outside gene matches: 3. Germline V gene lookup returns CDR1 SNHLY and CDR2 FYNNEI.

With regard to this clonotype: With a much larger clone just one base away, this may be a read error. The genes are TRBV6-2 or TRBV6-3 and TRBJ2-5; D gene uncertain. Per the germline V gene, CDR1 is MNHEY and CDR2 is SVGEGT. The CDR3 runs 13 residues. The CDR3: CVSSYLGGETQYF. CDR3 sequence (DNA): TGTGTCAGCAGTTACCTTGGTGGGGAGACCCAGTACTTC.

This clonotype was seen at least ten times. The chain's CDR3 is CASSQLAGGYEQYF. The DNA of the CDR3 is TGCGCCAGCAGTCAACTAGCGGGAGGCTACGAGCAGTACTTC. The chain is built from TRBV5-1 and TRBJ2-7; 12 nucleotides agree with TRBD2. The V gene's germline CDR1 is SGHRS and CDR2 YFSETQ. The junction had 3 bases not matched to a gene; V was cut back by 5 bases and J by 3 bases. The CDR3 loop spans 14 amino acids.

This clonotype appeared a few times. The chain links TRBV5-1 to TRBJ2-5; TRBD1 aligns across 11 bases. The V and J ends lost 0 bases and 3 bases, in that order; junction bases with no gene match: 4. Germline-derived CDR1 and CDR2 are SGHRS and YFSETQ. This CDR3 contains 16 residues. The CDR3 coding sequence is TGCGCCAGCAGCTTGGTCCCGGGACAGGGGGAAGAGACCCAGTACTTC. Its protein is CASSLVPGQGEETQYF.

This clonotype came up many times. V usage is TRBV5-1 and J usage is TRBJ1-2, with D uncertain. CDR3 length: 14 amino acids. Trimming cost V 0 bases and J 1 base, with 7 bases left between them. Germline lookup yields CDR1 SGHRS and CDR2 YFSETQ. The CDR3 sequence is CASSLDGSNYGYTF. CDR3 DNA sequence: TGCGCCAGCAGCTTGGATGGCAGTAACTATGGCTACACCTTC.

The sample holds many counts of this clonotype. The chain combines TRBV28 with TRBJ2-7; D remains unclear. V was pared by 1 base and J by 4 bases, with 5 bases between. From germline, CDR1 is MDHEN and CDR2 SYDVKM. The CDR3 has 12 residues. CDR3 in amino acids: CASSLYQYEQYF. The DNA of the CDR3 is TGTGCCAGCAGTTTATACCAGTACGAGCAGTACTTC.